The rows below give T cell receptor beta chains drawn from one sample of a study of T cell responses to AZD1222 COVID-19 vaccine. The data were produced by immunoSEQ multiplex PCR, yet TCRdb's version contains in-frame clones alone and is incomplete. The sample lists 95,000 or so clones, nearly 90% occurring once. Source: peripheral blood, taken on day 0 of AZD1222 vaccination. These receptor sequences come from an adult in good health. CDR3s include the opening cysteine and the closing phenylalanine or tryptophan. The order of the fields is J gene, V gene, CDR3 protein.

>TRBJ1-1|TRBV19
CASSIGGGLAEAFF
>TRBJ1-6|TRBV11-2
CASSLVRGLANYNSPLHF
>TRBJ2-3|TRBV7-9
CASSQTSGGRTDTQYF
>TRBJ2-6|TRBV20-1
CSASPLGYSSGANVLTF
>TRBJ1-2|TRBV4-1
CASSQEGVDGYTF
>TRBJ2-3|TRBV28
CASSPLSLFSTDTQYF
>TRBJ1-3|TRBV25-1
CASSALTGGSGNTIYF
>TRBJ2-5|TRBV9
CASSVLGAQETQYF
>TRBJ1-2|TRBV2
CASRGGGPDYGYTF
>TRBJ2-7|TRBV13
CASSSGHLYEQYF
>TRBJ2-7|TRBV5-6
CASSPHPTYEQYF
>TRBJ1-6|TRBV19
CASSIFLGGNSPLHF
>TRBJ1-1|TRBV9
CASSVVGSLNTEAFF
>TRBJ2-5|TRBV3-1/TRBV3-2
CASSRGLAGGQETQYF
>TRBJ1-4|TRBV3-1/TRBV3-2
CASSQKGQGYEKLFF
>TRBJ2-5|TRBV6-6
CASRPGQGRETQYF
>TRBJ2-1|TRBV6-5
CASSFARGYNEQFF
>TRBJ1-6|TRBV5-4
CASSLQGGERRFSPLHF
>TRBJ1-6|TRBV27
CASSLWGNNSPLHF
>TRBJ2-6|TRBV6-5
CASSYRVLSGANVLTF
>TRBJ1-6|TRBV5-1
CASSWSGQNNSPLHF
>TRBJ2-2|TRBV19
CASSTANTGELFF